The rows below give T cell receptor beta chains drawn from one sample of a study of shared T cell receptors in the human thymus. Clones were sequenced by immunoSEQ multiplex PCR, and TCRdb holds only the in-frame ones, with some missing. The sample carries hundreds of thousands of clones, more than 85% recorded once. The specimen was thymocytes. Every receptor here comes from a human donor. Both conserved end residues are part of each CDR3. The D gene is left open where the match is weak. Not all rows give a size; the values are once, few, many and, for expanded clones, a class.

clone size,V gene,D gene,J gene,CDR3 protein,CDR3 DNA
.,TRBV5-1,.,TRBJ2-7,CASSGPGLMHAYGQYF,TGCGCCAGCTCTGGGCCAGGACTGATGCACGCCTACGGGCAGTACTTC
.,TRBV28,.,TRBJ2-7,CASTTDRPLRYEQYF,TGTGCCAGCACTACCGACCGACCCCTAAGGTACGAGCAGTACTTC
.,TRBV5-5,.,TRBJ2-7,CASSFGPLGGLYEQYF,TGTGCCAGCAGCTTTGGGCCTTTAGGGGGGCTCTACGAGCAGTACTTC
.,TRBV4-1,TRBD1,TRBJ2-2,CASSQLQGSSGELFF,TGCGCCAGCAGCCAGTTACAGGGGAGTTCGGGGGAGCTGTTTTTT
.,TRBV9,TRBD2,TRBJ2-2,CASSVDHLAGGSSGELFF,TGTGCCAGCAGCGTGGACCATCTAGCGGGAGGAAGCTCCGGGGAGCTGTTTTTT
.,TRBV28,.,TRBJ2-7,CAPMRGRVGRHEQYF,TGTGCCCCAATGAGGGGGCGGGTCGGGAGGCACGAGCAGTACTTC
.,TRBV6-1,.,TRBJ2-7,CASNVMGDHTYEQYF,TGTGCCAGCAACGTGATGGGGGACCATACCTACGAGCAGTACTTC
.,TRBV27,TRBD2,TRBJ2-1,CASSGRLAGPYNEQFF,TGTGCCAGCAGTGGCCGACTAGCGGGCCCCTACAATGAGCAGTTCTTC
.,TRBV6-6,TRBD2,TRBJ2-1,CASSSWGERECNEQFF,TGTGCCAGCAGCTCGTGGGGGGAGCGGGAGTGTAATGAGCAGTTCTTC
.,TRBV11-2,.,TRBJ1-3,CASSTCKGPPSGNTIYF,TGTGCCAGCAGCACGTGCAAAGGCCCACCTTCTGGAAACACCATATATTTT
.,TRBV18,.,TRBJ1-4,CASSPQVETNEKLFF,TGTGCCAGCTCACCACAGGTTGAAACTAATGAAAAACTGTTTTTT
.,TRBV27,TRBD1,TRBJ2-5,CASSPPGTGGETQYF,TGTGCCAGCAGTCCCCCCGGGACAGGGGGGGAGACCCAGTACTTC
.,TRBV7-9,.,TRBJ1-2,CASSLEWRQRQHYGYTF,TGTGCCAGCAGCTTAGAGTGGCGTCAGCGACAGCACTATGGCTACACCTTC
.,TRBV27,TRBD1,TRBJ1-4,CASRGTGTGDEKLFF,TGTGCCAGCAGGGGAACAGGGACAGGGGATGAAAAACTGTTTTTT
.,TRBV19,.,TRBJ1-3,CASSPPSREGHSGNTIYF,TGTGCCAGTAGTCCCCCTTCCCGAGAGGGCCACTCTGGAAACACCATATATTTT
.,TRBV5-6,.,TRBJ2-7,CASLLRTRGPGTYEQYF,TGTGCCAGCCTCCTTAGAACCCGGGGGCCAGGGACCTACGAGCAGTACTTC
.,TRBV25-1,TRBD2,TRBJ2-3,CASSEYSTSGSRDTQYF,TGTGCCAGCAGTGAATATAGCACTAGCGGGAGCAGAGATACGCAGTATTTT
few,TRBV18,.,TRBJ2-4,CASSYRVQAKNIQYF,TGTGCCAGCTCATACAGGGTGCAAGCCAAAAACATTCAGTACTTC
.,TRBV5-1,.,TRBJ2-4,CASSPRQGPDMTLAGIKNIQYF,TGCGCCAGCAGCCCTAGACAGGGCCCCGATATGACTCTAGCGGGTATTAAAAACATTCAGTACTTC
.,TRBV5-5,TRBD1,TRBJ2-3,CASSLRQGRTDTQYF,TGTGCCAGCAGCTTGAGACAGGGGCGCACAGATACGCAGTATTTT
.,TRBV5-1,.,TRBJ2-1,CASSFSSWPWYNEQFF,TGCGCCAGCAGCTTCTCCAGTTGGCCGTGGTACAATGAGCAGTTCTTC
.,TRBV25-1,.,TRBJ2-5,CASGTQPRRYQETQYF,TGTGCCAGCGGTACTCAACCTCGGAGGTACCAAGAGACCCAGTACTTC
.,TRBV11-2,TRBD2,TRBJ2-5,CASSPTSGRTRNWETQYF,TGTGCCAGCAGCCCAACTAGCGGGCGAACCCGAAACTGGGAGACCCAGTACTTC
.,TRBV2,TRBD1,TRBJ1-1,CASPSADRGNTEAFF,TGTGCCAGCCCGTCGGCTGACAGGGGGAACACTGAAGCTTTCTTT
.,TRBV28,TRBD2,TRBJ2-7,CATDLAGGSSYEQYF,TGTGCCACCGATTTAGCGGGAGGGAGCTCCTACGAGCAGTACTTC
.,TRBV5-1,TRBD2,TRBJ2-4,CASRNTRGDIQYF,TGCGCCAGCAGAAATACACGGGGGGACATTCAGTACTTC
once,TRBV5-6,TRBD1,TRBJ1-5,CASSLGPGQAQVPQHF,TGTGCCAGCAGCTTGGGCCCGGGACAGGCGCAGGTGCCCCAGCATTTT
.,TRBV11-2,TRBD2,TRBJ2-1,CASSPLLAGAHNEQFF,TGTGCCAGCAGCCCCCTCCTAGCGGGAGCCCACAATGAGCAGTTCTTC
.,TRBV10-3,TRBD2,TRBJ2-3,CAISELLAGSDTQYF,TGTGCCATCAGTGAGTTACTAGCGGGGTCAGATACGCAGTATTTT
.,TRBV5-6,TRBD1,TRBJ2-4,CASSCRTGIQYF,TGTGCCAGCAGCTGCCGGACAGGGATTCAGTACTTC
.,TRBV7-2,.,TRBJ2-5,CASSLGGRGTIFQETQYF,TGTGCCAGCAGCTTGGGGGGTCGCGGAACTATCTTCCAAGAGACCCAGTACTTC
.,TRBV4-3,.,TRBJ1-1,CASSHHTENTEAFF,TGCGCCAGCAGCCATCACACAGAGAACACTGAAGCTTTCTTT
.,TRBV4-2,TRBD2,TRBJ2-1,CASSPQRGSGSKSEQFF,TGTGCCAGCAGCCCCCAGCGAGGTAGCGGGAGTAAGAGTGAGCAGTTCTTC
.,TRBV7-9,TRBD1,TRBJ2-1,CASSLVGTGAFSSYNEQFF,TGTGCCAGCAGCTTAGTTGGGACAGGGGCATTCTCCTCCTACAATGAGCAGTTCTTC
.,TRBV4-1,.,TRBJ1-3,CASSQVSRSRLSGNTIYF,TGCGCCAGCAGCCAAGTGTCCCGGAGCAGGCTCTCTGGAAACACCATATATTTT
.,TRBV6-8,.,TRBJ2-1,CASSTGPYNEQFF,TGTGCCAGCAGTACAGGGCCCTACAATGAGCAGTTCTTC
.,TRBV18,.,TRBJ1-4,CASSRRDGPLWGEKLFF,TGTGCCAGCTCACGACGGGACGGACCCCTATGGGGTGAAAAACTGTTTTTT
.,TRBV27,.,TRBJ2-5,CASSSLVGPYPKETQYF,TGTGCCAGCAGTTCCCTCGTGGGTCCCTATCCGAAAGAGACCCAGTACTTC
once,TRBV25-1,.,TRBJ2-7,CASSGRFYEQYF,TGTGCCAGCTCAGGACGGTTCTACGAGCAGTACTTC